This T cell receptor (beta chain) was retrieved from a study of CD8+CD57+ T cells in acquired aplastic anemia. Study in general: Roughly 9.8 million reads, on average, were obtained for CD4+ cells from healthy donors.

Template material for TCR beta VDJ and CDR3 profiling consisted of genomic DNA. MiXCR, run by TCRdb on the reads, gives a single entry per CDR3 protein. The table includes tens of thousands of distinct CDR3 sequences, approximately 78% detected once. Germline V gene data show CDR1 as LNHDA and CDR2 as SQIVND (reference sequence). V was shortened by 1 base and J by 2 bases, with 12 bases between the two germline ends. The CDR3 runs to 15 residues. Sequencing was carried out using sorted CD4+, CD8+, or CD8+CD57+ T cells (not recorded which) from PBMCs. The chain recombines TRBV19 with TRBJ2-7; D is undetermined. This sequence was found in a human donor in good health, serving as a control. The CDR3 protein is CASSIAQLGPYEQYF. The CDR3 DNA reads TGTGCCAGTAGTATAGCCCAGCTAGGTCCCTACGAGCAGTACTTC.